Following are 26 T cell receptor beta chains from one sample sequenced in a study of T cell repertoires in cytomegalovirus infection. Using its own MiXCR run on the reads, TCRdb lists one record per CDR3 protein. The repertoire holds some 250,000 distinct CDR3 sequences, with less than 9.5% as singletons. The sample taken for sequencing was PBMCs. Receptors were obtained from a human donor in good health (CMV status not recorded). Some clones in this sample may be carry-over from other donors' samples.

The chain carries TRBV10-3 and TRBJ2-1; 12 bases map to TRBD2. The germline gives CDR1 ENHRY, CDR2 SYGVKD. V lost 3 bases, J lost 7 bases, and 4 bases stayed unmatched. This CDR3 is 15 amino acids long. CDR3 nucleotides: TGTGCCATCAGTGACTGGACTAGCGGGGATAATGAGCAGTTCTTC. It is translated as CAISDWTSGDNEQFF.

This clonotype came up many times. This chain connects TRBV12-3 or TRBV12-4 to TRBJ2-7, with 7 bases aligning to TRBD1. With V trimmed by 6 bases and J by 1 base, 9 bases remained unmatched. The CDR3 spans 15 residues. DNA for the CDR3: TGTGCCAGCAGCCCGGGACAGCCCTCATCCTACGAGCAGTACTTC. Residues: CASSPGQPSSYEQYF.

This clonotype was seen many times. V gene TRBV7-8 combines with J gene TRBJ1-2; possible D gene TRBD1, 6 bases. This CDR3 spans 13 amino acids. Germline CDR1 reads SGHVS; CDR2 reads FQNEAQ. The germline V and J ends were trimmed by 5 bases and 7 bases, with 14 bases remaining between them. The CDR3 DNA reads as TGTGCCAGCAGCCCCAGCCCAGGGGCTGGCTACACCTTC. The encoded protein is CASSPSPGAGYTF.

The table lists this clonotype with many counts. The chain is built from TRBV7-9 and TRBJ1-4; tentatively, D is TRBD1 (6 bases). V dropped 2 bases and J dropped 7 bases, with 17 bases sitting between them. The CDR3 has 16 amino acids. Germline CDR1 reads SEHNR; CDR2 reads FQNEAQ (reference sequence). CDR3 in amino acids: CASSLRGNGAGEKLFF. Here the CDR3 DNA reads TGTGCCAGCAGCTTAAGGGGGAATGGGGCCGGTGAAAAACTGTTTTTT.

In its sample, this clonotype was seen many times. The CDR3 sequence: CASSQDFEDRGTTSNYGYTF. In DNA form, the CDR3 reads TGCGCCAGCAGCCAAGATTTCGAGGACAGGGGGACTACCTCTAACTATGGCTACACCTTC. V usage is TRBV4-1 and J usage is TRBJ1-2, with 10 bases identical to TRBD1. V lost 0 bases and J lost 0; bases outside the gene matches: 13. CDR3 size: 20 residues. The germline CDR1 and CDR2 sequences are MGHRA and YSYEKL.

This clonotype has a handful of counts. The CDR3 nucleotides are TGTGCCAGCTCACCGGGACCCGCTAACCTGAACACTGAAGCTTTCTTT. Protein: CASSPGPANLNTEAFF. The chain employs TRBV18 and TRBJ1-1; D perhaps matches TRBD1 (5 bases). CDR1 is KGHSH, CDR2 LQKENI, per germline. With 3 bases removed from V and 0 bases from J, the gap between germline ends came to 14 bases. The CDR3 is made up of 16 amino acids. The full variable domain, its missing parts supplied by reference TRBV18 and TRBJ1-1, is NAGVMQNPRHLVRRRGQEARLRCSPMKGHSHVYWYRQLPEEGLKFMVYLQKENIIDESGMPKERFSAEFPKEGPSILRIQQVVRGDSAAYFCASSPGPANLNTEAFFGQGTRLTVV.

The table lists this clonotype with a few counts. This chain uses TRBV28 with TRBJ2-7, with 7 positions matching TRBD1. Germline CDR1 MDHEN, CDR2 SYDVKM. The CDR3 contains 11 residues. Trimming removed 8 bases from V and 7 bases from J; junction bases left unmatched: 5. CDR3 coding DNA: TGTGCCAGCCAGACAGGGTCGGAGCAGTACTTC. It specifies CASQTGSEQYF.

This clonotype has ten or more counts. J is TRBJ1-1 and V is TRBV7-9; 7 positions agree with TRBD1. CDR3 length: 17 amino acids. With 3 bases clipped from V and 0 bases from J, the junction kept 10 bases outside the gene matches. Germline-derived CDR1 and CDR2 are SEHNR and FQNEAQ (reference sequence). In nucleotides, the CDR3 is TGTGCCAGCAGCTTCCGACAGGGAAGTTGGATGAACACTGAAGCTTTCTTT. Protein sequence: CASSFRQGSWMNTEAFF.

This clonotype has ten or more counts. V gene TRBV20-1 combines with J gene TRBJ1-4, with D unclear. Germline V gene lookup returns CDR1 DFQATT and CDR2 SNEGSKA (reference sequence). The ends were cut back, 6 bases at V and 9 bases at J, with 11 bases in the middle. The CDR3 extends over 11 amino acids. The CDR3 coding sequence is TGCAGTGCCAATGGTCCCAAAAAACTGTTTTTT. Its translation is CSANGPKKLFF.

This clonotype was detected ten times or more. The chain joins TRBV11-2 to TRBJ2-7; D unresolved. The CDR3 covers 12 residues. CDR1 is SGHAT, CDR2 FQNNGV, per germline. V lost 8 bases to trimming and J lost 2 bases, with 10 bases between them. The CDR3 region has the DNA TGTGCCAGCGGTTGGGGAACCTACGAGCAGTACTTC. It encodes CASGWGTYEQYF.

This sequence joins TRBV28 and TRBJ1-5; D not resolved. V lost 6 bases and J 6 bases, leaving 15 bases between the germline ends. The germline gives CDR1 MDHEN, CDR2 SYDVKM. The CDR3 extends over 14 amino acids. The CDR3 sequence is CASRTKSGVQPQHF. The CDR3 DNA reads as TGTGCCAGCAGGACGAAAAGTGGAGTTCAGCCCCAGCATTTT.

This clonotype was seen ten or more times. J is TRBJ2-5 and V is TRBV7-2; TRBD1 might be the D (6 bases). From germline, CDR1 is SGHTA and CDR2 FQGNSA. Trimming left V 5 bases short and J 5 bases short, with 15 bases between. The CDR3 sequence is 14 residues long. Written as DNA, the CDR3 is TGTGCCAGCAGCCAGGCCAGGGGCCGGGAGACCCAGTACTTC. Encoded protein: CASSQARGRETQYF.

This clonotype was seen at least ten times. The chain uses TRBV7-2 and TRBJ1-2; D unresolved. Looked up from germline, CDR1 is SGHTA and CDR2 is FQGNSA. The CDR3 length is 15 residues. The V gene lost 5 bases and the J gene lost 6 bases, with 19 bases spanning the gap. The CDR3 sequence: CASSLTHGERNGYTF. CDR3 bases: TGTGCCAGCAGCCTCACCCACGGGGAGAGGAATGGCTACACCTTC.

There are a few counts of this clonotype. This sequence joins TRBV12-3 or TRBV12-4 and TRBJ1-2; D remains ambiguous. The CDR3 runs to 11 residues. V was trimmed by 5 bases and J by 8 bases, leaving 9 bases between them. The CDR3 DNA reads as TGTGCCAGCAGTGACCCGGGGGGCTACACCTTC. As protein: CASSDPGGYTF.

This clonotype appeared many times. This chain links TRBV19 with TRBJ2-7; 8 bases fit TRBD2. The J segment lost 0 bases and the V segment lost 3 bases, leaving 4 bases of the junction unmatched. This CDR3 spans 15 amino acids. CDR1 LNHDA and CDR2 SQIVND come from the germline V gene (reference sequence). The CDR3 DNA reads as TGTGCCAGTAGTATCGTAGCGGGGCACTCCTACGAGCAGTACTTC. Translation: CASSIVAGHSYEQYF.

This clonotype was counted a few times. This chain joins TRBV29-1 and TRBJ2-7; D is unclear. The CDR3 has 11 amino acids. The V end was cut by 4 bases, the J end by 5 bases, with 9 bases between. Germline assignment: CDR1 SQVTM and CDR2 ANQGSEA. Here the CDR3 reads CSVVASDEQYF. CDR3 nucleotide sequence: TGCAGCGTTGTGGCCTCAGACGAGCAGTACTTC.

This clonotype was seen at least ten times. V usage is TRBV28 and J usage is TRBJ1-5; 10 bases fit TRBD1. The CDR3 has 18 amino acids. CDR1 and CDR2 (germline): MDHEN, SYDVKM. V shed 1 base, J shed 6 bases, and the junction held 12 bases outside the gene matches. The CDR3 is CASSLLGSGQGKGQPQHF. In DNA, the CDR3 is TGTGCCAGCAGTTTATTGGGCTCGGGACAGGGGAAGGGTCAGCCCCAGCATTTT.

This clonotype came up many times. The chain joins TRBV7-2 to TRBJ2-7; unclear D gene. Germline CDR1 is SGHTA and CDR2 is FQGNSA. CDR3 length: 15 amino acids. The V end was cut by 1 base, the J end by 2 bases, with 12 bases between. The CDR3 reads CASSLGHTETYEQYF. CDR3 DNA sequence: TGTGCCAGCAGCTTAGGCCACACTGAAACCTACGAGCAGTACTTC.

This clonotype appeared a few times. V gene TRBV30 combines with J gene TRBJ1-2; 10 bases map to TRBD1. This CDR3 spans 14 amino acids. J was trimmed by 5 bases and V by 3 bases; bases with no gene match: 6. Per germline, CDR1 GTSNPN and CDR2 SVGIG (reference sequence). As DNA, the CDR3 is TGTGCCTGGAGCCCGGGACAGGGGATTTATGGCTACACCTTC. Protein product: CAWSPGQGIYGYTF.

This clonotype was recorded at least ten times. The chain combines TRBV7-2 with TRBJ1-2; possible D gene TRBD1, 5 bases. This CDR3 comprises 15 residues. Deletions cut 4 bases from V and 2 bases from J, with 14 bases between. Looked up from germline, CDR1 is SGHTA and CDR2 is FQGNSA. CDR3 nucleotide sequence: TGTGCCAGCAGCTCGCCCATGGACACCAACTATGGCTACACCTTC. It is translated as CASSSPMDTNYGYTF. Looking up the rest from reference TRBV7-2 and TRBJ1-2 gives the full variable domain: GAGVSQSPSNKVTEKGKDVELRCDPISGHTALYWYRQSLGQGLEFLIYFQGNSAPDKSGLPSDRFSAERTGGSVSTLTIQRTQQEDSAVYLCASSSPMDTNYGYTFGSGTRLTVV.

This clonotype was seen repeatedly, ten times or more. The chain is built from TRBV11-2 and TRBJ2-7; TRBD1 might be the D (5 bases). The CDR3 runs 15 residues. Per germline, CDR1 SGHAT and CDR2 FQNNGV. Trimming pared 0 bases from V and 2 bases from J, leaving 11 bases between. DNA for the CDR3: TGTGCCAGCAGCTTAGATCTTGGACATACCTACGAGCAGTACTTC. Its translation: CASSLDLGHTYEQYF.

This clonotype was seen ten or more times. The chain couples TRBV7-2 to TRBJ2-5, with 7 positions matching TRBD2. The V gene's germline CDR1 is SGHTA and CDR2 FQGNSA. This CDR3 spans 16 amino acids. V lost 1 base and J lost 2; bases outside the gene matches: 7. CDR3: CASSLDSGLGQETQYF. The CDR3 nucleotides read TGTGCCAGCAGCTTAGATAGCGGGTTGGGGCAAGAGACCCAGTACTTC.

This clonotype was observed at least ten times. The CDR3 here is CASSSGRGRQDPRGVEQYF. CDR3 DNA: TGTGCCAGCAGCTCAGGGCGAGGGAGACAGGATCCCCGGGGGGTCGAGCAGTACTTC. The rearrangement joins TRBV11-3 to TRBJ2-7, with TRBD2 as a possible D gene (7 bases). The CDR3 has 19 residues. V gave up 4 bases and J gave up 6 bases, with 31 bases separating them. Germline loops: CDR1 SGHNT, CDR2 YENEEA.

The V and J genes are TRBV2 and TRBJ1-1; 12 bases map to TRBD1. Germline V gives CDR1 SNHLY, CDR2 FYNNEI. CDR3 size: 17 residues. Trimming took 6 bases from V and 3 from J; bases not matched to a gene: 11. Here the CDR3 DNA reads TGTGCCAGCAGGGGGCTGGGACAGGGGGCCGGGCACACTGAAGCTTTCTTT. Protein sequence: CASRGLGQGAGHTEAFF.

Many counts were recorded for this clonotype. The gene calls are TRBV7-2 and TRBJ2-3; 7 nucleotides line up with TRBD2. Germline CDR1 and CDR2: SGHTA and FQGNSA. V dropped 5 bases and J dropped 4; count of bases not matched to a gene: 12. The CDR3 contains 16 residues. The CDR3 nucleotides read TGTGCCAGCAGCGGTACCAAACTAGCGAGGGCAGATACGCAGTATTTT. Its translation: CASSGTKLARADTQYF. Full variable domain (remainder filled in from reference TRBV7-2 and TRBJ2-3): GAGVSQSPSNKVTEKGKDVELRCDPISGHTALYWYRQSLGQGLEFLIYFQGNSAPDKSGLPSDRFSAERTGGSVSTLTIQRTQQEDSAVYLCASSGTKLARADTQYFGPGTRLTVL.

This clonotype was observed at least ten times. V usage is TRBV11-2 and J usage is TRBJ1-6, with a weak D call TRBD1 (6 bases). CDR3 length: 14 residues. The ends were cut back, 5 bases at V and 10 bases at J, with 15 bases in the middle. Per the germline V gene, CDR1 is SGHAT and CDR2 is FQNNGV. The CDR3 nucleotides are TGTGCCAGCAGCCGACTGACAGGCTCATCACCCCTCCACTTT. Residues: CASSRLTGSSPLHF.